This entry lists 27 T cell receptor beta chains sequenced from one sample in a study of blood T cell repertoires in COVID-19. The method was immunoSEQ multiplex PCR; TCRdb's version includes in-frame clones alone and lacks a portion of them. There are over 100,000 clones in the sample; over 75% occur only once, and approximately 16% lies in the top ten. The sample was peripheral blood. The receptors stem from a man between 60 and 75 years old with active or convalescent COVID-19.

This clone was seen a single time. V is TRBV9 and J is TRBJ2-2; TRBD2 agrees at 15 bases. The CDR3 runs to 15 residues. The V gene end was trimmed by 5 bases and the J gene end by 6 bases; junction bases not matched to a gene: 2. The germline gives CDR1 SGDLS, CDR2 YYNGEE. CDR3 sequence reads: CASRRTSGRAGELFF. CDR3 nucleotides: TGTGCCAGCAGGCGGACTAGCGGGAGGGCCGGGGAGCTGTTTTTT.

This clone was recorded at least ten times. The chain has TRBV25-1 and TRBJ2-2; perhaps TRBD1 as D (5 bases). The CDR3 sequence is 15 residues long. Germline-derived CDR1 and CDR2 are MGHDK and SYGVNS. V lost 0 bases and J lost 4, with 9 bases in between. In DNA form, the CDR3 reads TGTGCCAGCAGTGAATATAGGGGATTCACCGGGGAGCTGTTTTTT. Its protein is CASSEYRGFTGELFF.

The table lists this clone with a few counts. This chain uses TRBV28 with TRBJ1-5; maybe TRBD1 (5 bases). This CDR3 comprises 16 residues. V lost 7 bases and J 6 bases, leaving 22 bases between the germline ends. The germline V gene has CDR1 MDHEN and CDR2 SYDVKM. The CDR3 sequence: CASTFRGGERGQPQHF. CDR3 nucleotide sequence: TGTGCCAGCACCTTCCGGGGGGGGGAAAGGGGTCAGCCCCAGCATTTT. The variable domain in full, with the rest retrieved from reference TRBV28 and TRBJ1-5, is DVKVTQSSRYLVKRTGEKVFLECVQDMDHENMFWYRQDPGLGLRLIYFSYDVKMKEKGDIPEGYSVSREKKERFSLILESASTNQTSMYLCASTFRGGERGQPQHFGDGTRLSIL.

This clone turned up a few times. This CDR3 reads CASSPDRGLNEQFF. Here the CDR3 DNA reads TGTGCCAGCTCACCGGACAGGGGGCTCAATGAGCAGTTCTTC. The chain joins TRBV18 to TRBJ2-1; TRBD1 matches 11 bases. Germline CDR1 and CDR2: KGHSH and LQKENI. The CDR3 length is 14 residues. V dropped 3 bases and J dropped 6; count of bases not matched to a gene: 1.

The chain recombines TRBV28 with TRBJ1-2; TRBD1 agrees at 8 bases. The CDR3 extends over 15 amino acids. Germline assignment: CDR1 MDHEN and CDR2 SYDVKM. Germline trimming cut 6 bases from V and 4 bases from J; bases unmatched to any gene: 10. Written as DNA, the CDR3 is TGTGCCAGCAGAAACGCGAGGCAGGGGGCCTATGGCTACACCTTC. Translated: CASRNARQGAYGYTF.

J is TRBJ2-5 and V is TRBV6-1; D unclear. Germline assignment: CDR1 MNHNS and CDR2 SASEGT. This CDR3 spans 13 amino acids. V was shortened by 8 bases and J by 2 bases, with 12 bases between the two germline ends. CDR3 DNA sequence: TGTGCCAGCGGCTCAGGTTCGCAAGAGACCCAGTACTTC. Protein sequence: CASGSGSQETQYF.

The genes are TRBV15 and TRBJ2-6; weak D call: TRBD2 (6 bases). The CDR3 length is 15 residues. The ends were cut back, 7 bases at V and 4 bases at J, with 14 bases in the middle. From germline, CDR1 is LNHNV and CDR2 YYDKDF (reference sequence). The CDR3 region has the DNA TGTGCCACCACCCACGGGGCGGGAGGGGCCAACGTCCTGACTTTC. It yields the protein CATTHGAGGANVLTF.

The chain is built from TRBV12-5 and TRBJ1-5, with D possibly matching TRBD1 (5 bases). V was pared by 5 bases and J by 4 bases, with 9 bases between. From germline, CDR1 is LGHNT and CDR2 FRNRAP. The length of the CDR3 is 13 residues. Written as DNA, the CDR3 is TGTGCTAGTGGTCCAGGGCCTAATCAGCCCCAGCATTTT. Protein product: CASGPGPNQPQHF.

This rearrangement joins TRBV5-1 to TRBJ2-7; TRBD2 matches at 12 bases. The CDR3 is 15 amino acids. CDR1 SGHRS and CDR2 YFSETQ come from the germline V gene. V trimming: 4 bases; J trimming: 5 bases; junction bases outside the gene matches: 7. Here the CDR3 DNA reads TGCGCCAGCAGCGGAGCTAGCGGGAGGGCCCACGAGCAGTACTTC. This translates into CASSGASGRAHEQYF. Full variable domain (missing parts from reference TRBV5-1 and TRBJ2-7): KAGVTQTPRYLIKTRGQQVTLSCSPISGHRSVSWYQQTPGQGLQFLFEYFSETQRNKGNFPGRFSGRQFSNSRSEMNVSTLELGDSALYLCASSGASGRAHEQYFGPGTRLTVT.

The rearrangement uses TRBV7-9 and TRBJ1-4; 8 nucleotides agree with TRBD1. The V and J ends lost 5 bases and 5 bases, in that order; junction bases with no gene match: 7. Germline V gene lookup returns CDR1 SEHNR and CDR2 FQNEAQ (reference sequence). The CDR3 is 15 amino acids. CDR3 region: CASSPGTGLNEKLFF. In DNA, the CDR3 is TGTGCCAGCAGCCCAGGGACAGGATTGAATGAAAAACTGTTTTTT. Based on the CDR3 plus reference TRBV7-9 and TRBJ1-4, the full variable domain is DTGVSQNPRHKITKRGQNVTFRCDPISEHNRLYWYRQTLGQGPEFLTYFQNEAQLEKSRLLSDRFSAERPKGSFSTLEIQRTEQGDSAMYLCASSPGTGLNEKLFFGSGTQLSVL.

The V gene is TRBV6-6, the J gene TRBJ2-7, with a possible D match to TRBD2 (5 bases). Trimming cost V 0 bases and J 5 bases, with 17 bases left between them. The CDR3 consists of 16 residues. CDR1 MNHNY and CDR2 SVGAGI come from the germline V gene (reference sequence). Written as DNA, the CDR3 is TGTGCCAGCAGTTACTCGGCGGGTCTAAGCCCCCACGAGCAGTACTTC. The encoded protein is CASSYSAGLSPHEQYF.

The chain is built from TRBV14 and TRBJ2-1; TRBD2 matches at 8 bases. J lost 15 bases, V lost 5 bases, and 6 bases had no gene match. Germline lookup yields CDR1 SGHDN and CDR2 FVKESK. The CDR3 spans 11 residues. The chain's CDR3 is CASSDRTSRFF. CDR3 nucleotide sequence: TGTGCCAGCAGCGACCGGACTAGCCGGTTCTTC.

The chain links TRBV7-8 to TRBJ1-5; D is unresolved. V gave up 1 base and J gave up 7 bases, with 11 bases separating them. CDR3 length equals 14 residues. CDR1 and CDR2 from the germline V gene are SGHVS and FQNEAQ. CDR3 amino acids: CASSLGRGGQPQHF. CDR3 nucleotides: TGTGCCAGCAGCTTAGGGAGAGGAGGACAGCCCCAGCATTTT.

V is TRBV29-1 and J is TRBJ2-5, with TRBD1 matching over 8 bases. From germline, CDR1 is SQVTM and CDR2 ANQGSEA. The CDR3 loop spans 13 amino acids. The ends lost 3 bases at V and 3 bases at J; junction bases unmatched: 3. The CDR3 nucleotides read TGCAGCGTTGATTACAGGGGGAAAGAGACCCAGTACTTC. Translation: CSVDYRGKETQYF.

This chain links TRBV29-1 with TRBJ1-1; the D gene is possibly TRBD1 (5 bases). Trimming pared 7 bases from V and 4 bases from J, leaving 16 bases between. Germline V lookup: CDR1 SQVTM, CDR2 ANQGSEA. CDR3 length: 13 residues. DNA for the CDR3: TGCAGCGCTGCCCAGGGCCTGGCCACTGAAGCTTTCTTT. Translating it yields CSAAQGLATEAFF.

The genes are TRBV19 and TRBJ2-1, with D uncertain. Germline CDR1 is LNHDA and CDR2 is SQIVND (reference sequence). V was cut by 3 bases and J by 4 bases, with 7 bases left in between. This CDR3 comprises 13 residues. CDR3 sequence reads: CASSIGLYNEQFF. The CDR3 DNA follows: TGTGCCAGTAGTATTGGTCTATACAATGAGCAGTTCTTC.

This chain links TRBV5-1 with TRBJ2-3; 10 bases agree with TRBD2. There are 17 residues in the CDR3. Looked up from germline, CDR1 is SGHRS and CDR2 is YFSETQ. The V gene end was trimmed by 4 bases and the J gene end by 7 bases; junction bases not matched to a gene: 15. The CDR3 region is CASSRTGTSAMEHTQYF. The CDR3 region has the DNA TGCGCCAGCAGCCGGACCGGGACTAGCGCCATGGAGCATACGCAGTATTTT.

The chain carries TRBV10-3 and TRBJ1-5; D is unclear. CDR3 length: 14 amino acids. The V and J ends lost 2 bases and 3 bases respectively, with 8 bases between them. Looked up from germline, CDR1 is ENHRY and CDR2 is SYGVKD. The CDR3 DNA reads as TGTGCCATCAGTGAGAACGGTGACAATCAGCCCCAGCATTTT. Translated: CAISENGDNQPQHF.

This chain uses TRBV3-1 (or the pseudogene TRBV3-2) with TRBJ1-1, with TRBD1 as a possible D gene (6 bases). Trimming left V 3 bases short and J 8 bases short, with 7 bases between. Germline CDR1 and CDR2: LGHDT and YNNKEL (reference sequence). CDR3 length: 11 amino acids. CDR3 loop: CASSHTGEAFF. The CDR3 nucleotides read TGTGCCAGCAGCCATACAGGGGAAGCTTTCTTT.

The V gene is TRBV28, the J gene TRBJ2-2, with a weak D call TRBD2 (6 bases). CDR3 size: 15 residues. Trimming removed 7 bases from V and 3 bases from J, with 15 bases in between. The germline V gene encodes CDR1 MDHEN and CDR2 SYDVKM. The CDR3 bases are TGTGCCAGCATACGCGTCGGGAGCTACACCGGGGAGCTGTTTTTT. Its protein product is CASIRVGSYTGELFF.

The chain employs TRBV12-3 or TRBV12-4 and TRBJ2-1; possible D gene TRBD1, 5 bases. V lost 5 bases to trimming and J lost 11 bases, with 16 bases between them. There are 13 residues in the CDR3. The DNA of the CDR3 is TGTGCCAGCAGTGCGGACACCCGTCTAAAGCAGTTCTTC. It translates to CASSADTRLKQFF.

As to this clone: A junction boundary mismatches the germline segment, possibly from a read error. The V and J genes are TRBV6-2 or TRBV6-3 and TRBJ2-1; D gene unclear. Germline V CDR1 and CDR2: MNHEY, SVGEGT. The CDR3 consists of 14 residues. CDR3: CASRYSGFNNEQFF. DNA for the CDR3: TGTGCCAGCAGGTACTCTGGCTTCAACAATGAGCAGTTCTTC.

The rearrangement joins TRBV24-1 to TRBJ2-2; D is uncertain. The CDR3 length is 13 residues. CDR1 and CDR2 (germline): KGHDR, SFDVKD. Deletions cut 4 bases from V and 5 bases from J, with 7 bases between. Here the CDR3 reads CATSDPNTGELFF. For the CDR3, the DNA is TGTGCCACCAGTGACCCCAATACCGGGGAGCTGTTTTTT.

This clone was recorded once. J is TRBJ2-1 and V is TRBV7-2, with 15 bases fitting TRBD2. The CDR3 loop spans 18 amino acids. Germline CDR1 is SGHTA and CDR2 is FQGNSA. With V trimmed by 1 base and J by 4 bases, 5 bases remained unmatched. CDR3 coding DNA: TGTGCCAGCAGCTTAGAAGGGACTAGCGGGAGGTTTTACAATGAGCAGTTCTTC. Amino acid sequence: CASSLEGTSGRFYNEQFF.

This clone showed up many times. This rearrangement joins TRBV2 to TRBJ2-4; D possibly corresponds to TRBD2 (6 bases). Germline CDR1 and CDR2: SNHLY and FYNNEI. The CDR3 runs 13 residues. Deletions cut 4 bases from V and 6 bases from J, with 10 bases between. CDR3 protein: CASSGSGLNIQYF. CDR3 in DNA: TGTGCCAGCAGTGGGTCGGGACTAAACATTCAGTACTTC.

CDR3 DNA: TGCGCCAGCAGCTCGGACTTTTCAGAAGAGACCCAGTACTTC. It yields the protein CASSSDFSEETQYF. This chain joins TRBV5-1 and TRBJ2-5, with a possible D match to TRBD2 (5 bases). Germline assignment: CDR1 SGHRS and CDR2 YFSETQ. The CDR3 totals 14 residues. The ends were cut back, 3 bases at V and 3 bases at J, with 12 bases in the middle.

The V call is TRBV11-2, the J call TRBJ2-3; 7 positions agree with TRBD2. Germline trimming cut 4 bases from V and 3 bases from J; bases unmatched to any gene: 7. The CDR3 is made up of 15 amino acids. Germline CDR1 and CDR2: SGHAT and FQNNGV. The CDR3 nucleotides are TGTGCCAGCAGCTCCCGCATTAGCGGGACAGATACGCAGTATTTT. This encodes CASSSRISGTDTQYF.